A single sample is the source of the 16 T cell receptor beta chains below, sequenced in a study of T cell clonality in common variable immunodeficiency. Sequenced by immunoSEQ multiplex PCR; TCRdb stores in-frame clones only, minus some. Singletons are absent from the sample, which has about 34,000 clones. The specimen sequenced was peripheral blood mononuclear cells. The receptors shown here come from a person aged 18 to 70 in good health.

This clone has at least ten counts. The missing CDR3 end, 3 residues past where the read stops, is filled in from the germline J gene. This rearrangement joins TRBV19 to TRBJ2-3; possible D gene TRBD2, 6 bases. The CDR3 runs 15 residues. Trimming took off 6 bases at V and 3 bases at J, with 16 bases between the two ends. CDR1 and CDR2 (germline): LNHDA, SQIVND (reference sequence). CDR3 DNA, as far as it was read: TGTGCCAGTAGGGGACTCAGGGAAGGGACAGATACG. Translating it yields CASRGLREGTDT. The whole CDR3 sequence is CASRGLREGTDTQYF.

This clone occurred many times. From the germline J gene comes the end of the CDR3, since the read stops 3 residues before it. V and J are TRBV5-1 and TRBJ2-3; 7 nucleotides agree with TRBD1. Germline loops: CDR1 SGHRS, CDR2 YFSETQ. There are 14 residues in the CDR3. V lost 4 bases, J lost 2 bases, and 4 bases stayed unmatched. The CDR3 is CASSPGTATDTQYF. Partial CDR3 DNA: TGCGCCAGCAGCCCAGGGACAGCCACAGATACG.

The sample holds many counts of this clone. The read gets to within 3 residues of the CDR3 end, and the germline J gene fills in the rest. V is TRBV7-8 and J is TRBJ2-1; 7 nucleotides match TRBD2. The CDR3 spans 16 residues. With 0 bases clipped from V and 7 bases from J, the junction kept 9 bases outside the gene matches. The germline CDR1 and CDR2 sequences are SGHVS and FQNEAQ. The sequenced CDR3 bases are TGTGCCAGCAGCTTAGCTCTCGGACTAGGTGGGAATGAG. Amino acid sequence: CASSLALGLGGNE. The CDR3, in full, reads CASSLALGLGGNEQFF. Drawing the rest from reference TRBV7-8 and TRBJ2-1, the complete variable domain is GAGVSQSPRYKVAKRGQDVALRCDPISGHVSLFWYQQALGQGPEFLTYFQNEAQLDKSGLPSDRFFAERPEGSVSTLKIQRTQQEDSAVYLCASSLALGLGGNEQFFGPGTRLTVL.

This clone was observed many times. The CDR3 end lies 3 residues beyond the end of the read and is filled in from the germline J gene. The chain combines TRBV29-1 with TRBJ1-1; D possibly corresponds to TRBD1 (5 bases). The CDR3 consists of 13 residues. Germline CDR1 reads SQVTM; CDR2 reads ANQGSEA. The V end lost 7 bases, the J end lost 5 bases, and 17 bases lay between the germline ends. Incomplete CDR3 DNA: TGCAGCGCCTCCTCCAGGGCTAGGACTGAA. It encodes CSASSRARTE. The full CDR3 is CSASSRARTEAFF.

A remark on this clone: The CDR3 end is not reached by the read, which stops 3 residues before it; the germline J gene fills it in. The chain recombines TRBV13 with TRBJ2-7, with D possibly being TRBD1 (6 bases). V was cut by 5 bases and J by 4 bases, with 15 bases left in between. Germline CDR1 PRHDT, CDR2 FYEKMQ (reference sequence). The CDR3 has 14 residues. CDR3: CASSPVGQEYEQYF. The sequenced CDR3 bases are TGTGCCAGCAGCCCCGTGGGACAAGAATACGAG.

This clone was counted many times. The read falls 3 residues short of the CDR3 end, and the missing part is taken from the germline J gene. At the DNA level, this CDR3 is encoded by other sequences in the same sample as well. The V call is TRBV7-2, the J call TRBJ1-1; tentative D call: TRBD1 (6 bases). Germline CDR1 SGHTA, CDR2 FQGNSA. Trimming took 5 bases from V and 1 from J, leaving 11 bases between them. The CDR3 consists of 14 residues. CDR3 DNA, as far as it was read: TGTGCCAGCAGCAAGGGACACCAGAACACTGAA. This translates into CASSKGHQNTE. The CDR3, in full, reads CASSKGHQNTEAFF.

This clone was found many times. The CDR3 end falls 3 residues outside the read, so it is completed with the germline J gene. The genes are TRBV7-8 and TRBJ2-3, with 12 bases identical to TRBD2. CDR1 is SGHVS and CDR2 is FQNEAQ in the germline V gene. There are 16 residues in the CDR3. V was clipped by 3 bases and J by 2 bases; unmatched bases: 3. The CDR3 region is CASSLSSGGDTDTQYF. The covered CDR3 bases are TGTGCCAGCAGCTTGTCTAGCGGGGGGGACACAGATACG.

This clone was found many times. The observed sequence ends 3 residues before the CDR3 terminus, with the missing tail filled in from the germline J gene. The chain links TRBV6-1 to TRBJ2-7, with 7 bases that match TRBD1. Germline V lookup: CDR1 MNHNS, CDR2 SASEGT. Trimming cost V 4 bases and J 6 bases; bases outside gene matches: 15. The CDR3 extends over 16 amino acids. CDR3 DNA (partial): TGTGCCAGCAGTGCCGACCCACGGTGGCAGGGGGTCGAG. Its protein product is CASSADPRWQGVE. The whole CDR3 sequence reads CASSADPRWQGVEQYF.

This clone came up many times. The CDR3 end lies 3 residues beyond the end of the read and is filled in from the germline J gene. The chain uses TRBV4-1 and TRBJ1-2, with 9 bases aligning to TRBD1. The length of the CDR3 is 16 residues. The V and J ends lost 4 bases and 1 base, in that order; junction bases with no gene match: 7. Germline CDR1 is MGHRA and CDR2 is YSYEKL. This CDR3 reads CASSRPGTGHNYGYTF. CDR3 DNA (partial): TGCGCCAGCAGCCGCCCGGGGACAGGGCATAACTATGGC.

This clone was seen at least ten times. At one end, the junction sequence differs from germline, possibly due to a read error. The read halts 3 residues ahead of the CDR3 end, with the missing end drawn from the germline J gene. The chain couples TRBV7-7 to TRBJ2-3; 7 nucleotides agree with TRBD2. There are 14 residues in the CDR3. Per the germline V gene, CDR1 is SSHAT and CDR2 is FNYEAQ (reference sequence). The CDR3 DNA, read in part, is TGTGCTAGCAGCCCCGACGGGGGGAAAGATACG. Amino acid sequence: CASSPDGGKDT. The CDR3 reads in full as CASSPDGGKDTQYF.

This clone showed up many times. The sequence runs out 3 residues before the end of the CDR3; the remainder is reconstructed from the germline J gene. The chain links TRBV6-2 or TRBV6-3 to TRBJ1-2; weak D call: TRBD1 (6 bases). The germline V gene encodes CDR1 MNHEY and CDR2 SVGEGT. The CDR3 sequence is 15 residues long. The CDR3 reads CASSSGQIFIVGYTF. The part of the CDR3 DNA that was read is TGTGCCAGCAGTTCCGGACAGATCTTCATTGTGGGC.

There are many counts of this clone. The read gets to within 3 residues of the CDR3 end, and the germline J gene fills in the rest. The rearrangement links TRBV18 to TRBJ2-1, with 9 positions matching TRBD1. The ends lost 2 bases at V and 6 bases at J; junction bases unmatched: 8. The CDR3 is 16 amino acids. Germline V lookup: CDR1 KGHSH, CDR2 LQKENI. CDR3: CASSPTGTGSANEQFF. The part of the CDR3 DNA that was read is TGTGCCAGCTCACCAACGGGGACAGGGTCGGCCAATGAG. The variable domain in full, completed from reference TRBV18 and TRBJ2-1, reads NAGVMQNPRHLVRRRGQEARLRCSPMKGHSHVYWYRQLPEEGLKFMVYLQKENIIDESGMPKERFSAEFPKEGPSILRIQQVVRGDSAAYFCASSPTGTGSANEQFFGPGTRLTVL.

Notes on this clone: A much larger clone differs from this one at a single base, so this may be a read error. The same CDR3 can be traced to other DNA sequences in this sample. The CDR3 loop is CASSYRSSTEAFF. Incomplete CDR3 DNA: TGCGCCAGCAGCTACCGATCCAGCACTGAA. The rearrangement links TRBV5-1 to TRBJ1-1; D is ambiguous. The sequenced fragment ends 3 residues before the CDR3 boundary, so the rest is inferred from the germline J gene. The germline V gene has CDR1 SGHRS and CDR2 YFSETQ. The CDR3 sequence is 13 residues long. V shed 3 bases and J shed 4 bases, with 10 bases lying between them.

Many counts were recorded for this clone. The CDR3 end is not reached by the read, which stops 3 residues before it; the germline J gene fills it in. The chain combines TRBV29-1 with TRBJ2-2, with 7 bases matching TRBD1. The trim removed 6 bases at V and 0 bases at J, leaving 7 bases unmatched. This CDR3 contains 15 residues. Germline CDR1 and CDR2: SQVTM and ANQGSEA. This CDR3 is CSVRGTETNTGELFF. The CDR3 bases that were read are TGCAGCGTCCGAGGGACAGAAACGAACACCGGGGAG.

This clone has a count of ten or more. The part of the CDR3 DNA that was read is TGTGCCAGCAGCTTGCCGGGTCAGCCC. It translates to CASSLPGQP. The CDR3 in full is CASSLPGQPQHF. The chain is built from TRBV5-4 and TRBJ1-5, with D hard to call. The CDR3 end falls 3 residues outside the read, so it is completed with the germline J gene. V was shortened by 1 base and J by 6 bases, with 5 bases between the two germline ends. CDR3 length: 12 amino acids. Germline V gives CDR1 SGHNT, CDR2 YYREEE (reference sequence).

This clone was detected many times. The read stops 3 residues short of the end of the CDR3; the missing end is completed from the germline J gene. The J gene is TRBJ2-1, the V gene TRBV20-1, with TRBD2 matching 8 bases. V shed 3 bases, J shed 7 bases, and the junction held 11 bases outside the gene matches. The germline V gene encodes CDR1 DFQATT and CDR2 SNEGSKA (reference sequence). This CDR3 comprises 15 residues. Partial CDR3 DNA: TGCAGTGCTAGCCCCCTAGAGCGGGGGAGAAATGAG. Translated: CSASPLERGRNE. The complete CDR3 sequence is CSASPLERGRNEQFF.